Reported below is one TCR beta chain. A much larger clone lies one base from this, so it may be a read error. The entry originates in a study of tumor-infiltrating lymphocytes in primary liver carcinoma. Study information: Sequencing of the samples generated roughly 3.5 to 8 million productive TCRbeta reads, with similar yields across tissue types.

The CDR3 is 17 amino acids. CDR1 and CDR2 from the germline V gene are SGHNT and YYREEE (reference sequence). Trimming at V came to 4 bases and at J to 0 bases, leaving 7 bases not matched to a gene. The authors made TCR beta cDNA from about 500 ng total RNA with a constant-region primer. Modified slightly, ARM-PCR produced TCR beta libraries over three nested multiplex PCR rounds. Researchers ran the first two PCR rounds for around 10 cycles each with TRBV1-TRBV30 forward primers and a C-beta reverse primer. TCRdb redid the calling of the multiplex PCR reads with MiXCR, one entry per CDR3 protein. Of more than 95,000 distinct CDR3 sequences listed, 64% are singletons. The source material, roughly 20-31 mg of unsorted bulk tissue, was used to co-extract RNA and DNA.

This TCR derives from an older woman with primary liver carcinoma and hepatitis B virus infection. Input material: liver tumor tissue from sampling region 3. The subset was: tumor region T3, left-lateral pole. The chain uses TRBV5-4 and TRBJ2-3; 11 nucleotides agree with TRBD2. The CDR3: CASSLNRLAGSTDTQYF. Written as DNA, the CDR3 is TGTGCCAGCAGCCTAAACAGACTAGCGGGGAGCACAGATACGCAGTATTTT.